The rows below give T cell receptor beta chains drawn from one sample of a study of control samples from healthy donors and cancer patients. The data were produced by immunoSEQ multiplex PCR, yet TCRdb's version contains in-frame clones alone and is incomplete. The table records 100,000 to 150,000 clones, approximately 92% of them present only once. Sequencing was done on a sample of blood. These receptors came from a man in his forties in good health. Each CDR3 is given with its conserved first and last residue. The D gene is left open where the match is weak. Part of the rows lack a size; the others show once, few, many or a class for expanded clones.

CDR3 DNA	CDR3 protein	V gene	J gene	clone size	D gene
TGCAGCGTTGAGGGTTGGGCGAACACTGAAGCTTTCTTT	CSVEGWANTEAFF	TRBV29-1	TRBJ1-1	NA	NA
TGTGCCAGTAGTCCAGACCCAAGACTAGCGGGTGACAATGAGCAGTTCTTC	CASSPDPRLAGDNEQFF	TRBV19	TRBJ2-1	NA	TRBD2
TGTGCCAGCAGGGAGCTCCTTAGAAACACCATATATTTT	CASRELLRNTIYF	TRBV12-3/TRBV12-4	TRBJ1-3	NA	NA
TGTGCCAGCAGCTGGGGACTAGCGGTCTCCTACGAGCAGTACTTC	CASSWGLAVSYEQYF	TRBV5-6	TRBJ2-7	NA	TRBD2
TGTGCCAGCAGCTTAAAGGCGAACACTGAAGCTTTCTTT	CASSLKANTEAFF	TRBV7-6	TRBJ1-1	NA	NA
TGTGCCAGCTCACCGGTTGTAGCGGGGGCCCTTCAAGAGACCCAGTACTTC	CASSPVVAGALQETQYF	TRBV18	TRBJ2-5	NA	TRBD2
TGTGCCAGCAGTTTATTGTCTTATCCGAGGAATGAGCAGTTCTTC	CASSLLSYPRNEQFF	TRBV27	TRBJ2-1	NA	NA
TGCGCCAGCAGATTAGGCGGATCTGGGGCCAACGTCCTGACTTTC	CASRLGGSGANVLTF	TRBV10-2	TRBJ2-6	NA	NA
TGTGCCAGCAGCTTAGGGGCGTCAGAGACCCAGTACTTC	CASSLGASETQYF	TRBV7-8	TRBJ2-5	NA	NA
TGTGCCAGCAGGAGAGCCGGGGAGCTGTTTTTT	CASRRAGELFF	TRBV2	TRBJ2-2	NA	NA
TGTGCCAGCAGCTTAGCGGGACAGAACTATGGCTACACCTTC	CASSLAGQNYGYTF	TRBV7-2	TRBJ1-2	NA	TRBD1
TGTGCCTGGAGACAGGAGTATGAGCAGTTCTTC	CAWRQEYEQFF	TRBV30	TRBJ2-1	once	NA
TGTGCCAGGGGGGACAGCTCCTACGAGCAGTACTTC	CARGDSSYEQYF	TRBV5-3	TRBJ2-7	NA	TRBD1
TGTGCCAGTAGTATTCAGGGGTCCGCGCCAATAACTAATGGCTACACCTTC	CASSIQGSAPITNGYTF	TRBV19	TRBJ1-2	NA	NA
TGTGCCAGCAGTGAACGGGGGGATGGTGGCTACACCTTC	CASSERGDGGYTF	TRBV6-1	TRBJ1-2	NA	NA
TGTGCCAGCTCACCTGCACAGGGGGGAACTAACTATGGCTACACCTTC	CASSPAQGGTNYGYTF	TRBV18	TRBJ1-2	once	TRBD1
TGTGCCAGCAGCGCCGGGACAGGTTCCGGTGAGCAGTTCTTC	CASSAGTGSGEQFF	TRBV7-3	TRBJ2-1	NA	TRBD1
TGTGCCAGCAGTTACGGGATGTCCGAGCAGTACTTC	CASSYGMSEQYF	TRBV6-6	TRBJ2-7	NA	NA
TGTGCCAGCAGCCAACTCGGGGTGGGCACCGGGGAGCTGTTTTTT	CASSQLGVGTGELFF	TRBV3-1/TRBV3-2	TRBJ2-2	NA	NA
TGTGCCAGTAGTTTCGGACTGGACTACAATGAGCAGTTCTTC	CASSFGLDYNEQFF	TRBV19	TRBJ2-1	NA	NA
TGTGCCAGCAGCCAAGAAAAGCAGGGGGCTGAACTGTTTTTT	CASSQEKQGAELFF	TRBV4-2	TRBJ1-4	NA	TRBD1
TGCGCCAGCAGCTTGTATCAAAGCTGGGGGTCTAGCTCCTACGAGCAGTACTTC	CASSLYQSWGSSSYEQYF	TRBV5-1	TRBJ2-7	once	NA
TGTGCCTGGAGTGGTGTCCAGGGTAATTCACCCCTCCACTTT	CAWSGVQGNSPLHF	TRBV30	TRBJ1-6	NA	NA
TGTGCCAGCAGCAGCAGGGGATTGAACACTGAAGCTTTCTTT	CASSSRGLNTEAFF	TRBV7-3	TRBJ1-1	NA	NA
TGTGCCGTTTCATCCCATGGCTCTGGAAACACCATATATTTT	CAVSSHGSGNTIYF	TRBV6-5	TRBJ1-3	NA	NA
TGTGCCAGCTACGGGACTCCCTTAGAGTACCAAGAGACCCAGTACTTC	CASYGTPLEYQETQYF	TRBV27	TRBJ2-5	once	NA
TGTGCCAGCAGCTTGGAGGCCGAGCAGTACTTC	CASSLEAEQYF	TRBV7-9	TRBJ2-7	NA	NA
TGTGCCAGCAGTGAGGGCGTCTCCTACGAGCAGTACTTC	CASSEGVSYEQYF	TRBV25-1	TRBJ2-7	NA	NA
TGTGCCAGCCCATCAAACACTGAAGCTTTCTTT	CASPSNTEAFF	TRBV6-5	TRBJ1-1	NA	NA
TGTGCCACCAGTGATTTCAACAATGAGCAGTTCTTC	CATSDFNNEQFF	TRBV24-1	TRBJ2-1	NA	NA
TGCGCCAGCAGCGCCCGGGACAGGGGCTATGGCTACACCTTC	CASSARDRGYGYTF	TRBV5-1	TRBJ1-2	NA	TRBD1
TGTGCCAGCAGTTACTCCACAGGGGGCGGCTACACCTTC	CASSYSTGGGYTF	TRBV6-5	TRBJ1-2	NA	TRBD1
TGTGCCAGTAGTATCGTCGGTCTTACGAGCGACGAGCAGTACTTC	CASSIVGLTSDEQYF	TRBV19	TRBJ2-7	NA	NA
TGCGCCAGCAGCCAAGATTCTGGCGGGGGGGCCTGGGAGCAGTTCTTC	CASSQDSGGGAWEQFF	TRBV4-1	TRBJ2-1	once	TRBD2
TGTGCCAGCAGCTTAGCGGGTCCAGAAAATGAAAAACTGTTTTTT	CASSLAGPENEKLFF	TRBV7-9	TRBJ1-4	NA	NA
TGTGCCAGCAGCCCGGGACAGGGTTCCACTGAAGCTTTCTTT	CASSPGQGSTEAFF	TRBV5-4	TRBJ1-1	NA	TRBD1
TGCGCCAGCAGCTTGGACAGGGTAGATTCACCCCTCCACTTT	CASSLDRVDSPLHF	TRBV5-1	TRBJ1-6	NA	NA
TGTGCCAGCAGTTATCTGCTCTTCCAAGAGACCCAGTACTTC	CASSYLLFQETQYF	TRBV6-6	TRBJ2-5	NA	NA
TGTGCCAGCAGCGTAGAAGTAAGCGGGGAGTGCACCGGGGAGCTGTTTTTT	CASSVEVSGECTGELFF	TRBV9	TRBJ2-2	NA	TRBD2
TGTGCCAGCAGCGCGGGACAGGGGGCGACTCAGCCCCAGCATTTT	CASSAGQGATQPQHF	TRBV2	TRBJ1-5	NA	TRBD1
TGTGCCACCACCAGGGGTGGGACAGTGTACCAAGAGACCCAGTACTTC	CATTRGGTVYQETQYF	TRBV5-4	TRBJ2-5	NA	TRBD1
TGCGCCAGCAGCCTTGGGTTTGGACAGGGCTCTTCACCCCTCCACTTT	CASSLGFGQGSSPLHF	TRBV4-1	TRBJ1-6	NA	TRBD1
TGCAGCGCCGCCAGGGTCGAGGGAAACACCATATATTTT	CSAARVEGNTIYF	TRBV29-1	TRBJ1-3	NA	NA
TGCGCCAGCAGCTTGGAATTGGATTTTAATTCACCCCTCCACTTT	CASSLELDFNSPLHF	TRBV5-1	TRBJ1-6	NA	NA
TGTGCCAGCAGTGATTTCGGACAGGCAAGCACCGGGGAGCTGTTTTTT	CASSDFGQASTGELFF	TRBV25-1	TRBJ2-2	NA	TRBD1
TGTGCCAGCAGTTACTCCAACGTTCCTTACGAGCAGTACTTC	CASSYSNVPYEQYF	TRBV6-5	TRBJ2-7	NA	NA
TGTGCCAGTAGGACGGCAGCTAATGAAAAACTGTTTTTT	CASRTAANEKLFF	TRBV19	TRBJ1-4	once	NA
TGTGCCAGCAGTCCGCCGGGACAGGGTGGAAACACCATATATTTT	CASSPPGQGGNTIYF	TRBV3-1/TRBV3-2	TRBJ1-3	NA	TRBD1
TGCGCCAGCAGCCTCGAGCGGGGTCTCCGGGGTCGAGCTTTCTTT	CASSLERGLRGRAFF	TRBV4-1	TRBJ1-1	NA	NA
TGTGCCAGCGGGTATGGACAGGAACGAGGCTACACCTTC	CASGYGQERGYTF	TRBV2	TRBJ1-2	NA	TRBD1
TGTGCCAGCAGTTACTCCTCAGGGGGGGGGCTTGACTACACCTTC	CASSYSSGGGLDYTF	TRBV6-5	TRBJ1-2	once	TRBD1
TGCGCCAGCAGCTTGAATTTGGCGAACACCGGGGAGCTGTTTTTT	CASSLNLANTGELFF	TRBV5-1	TRBJ2-2	NA	NA
TGTGCCAGCAGTACAGGTGCTAACTATGGCTACACCTTC	CASSTGANYGYTF	TRBV2	TRBJ1-2	NA	NA
TGTGCCAGCAGCCCCCAGGGATCTGGGGCCAACGTCCTGACTTTC	CASSPQGSGANVLTF	TRBV7-9	TRBJ2-6	NA	NA
TGTGCCAGCAGCTTTTACAACTATGGCTACACCTTC	CASSFYNYGYTF	TRBV5-6	TRBJ1-2	NA	NA
TGTGCCAGAGGTAGCGGGGGGCCCCCGTTCTTC	CARGSGGPPFF	TRBV5-3	TRBJ2-1	NA	TRBD2
TGTGCCAGCAGCACAAATACCCCAGGGGGCGCGCAGGAAAAACTGTTTTTT	CASSTNTPGGAQEKLFF	TRBV7-9	TRBJ1-4	once	TRBD1